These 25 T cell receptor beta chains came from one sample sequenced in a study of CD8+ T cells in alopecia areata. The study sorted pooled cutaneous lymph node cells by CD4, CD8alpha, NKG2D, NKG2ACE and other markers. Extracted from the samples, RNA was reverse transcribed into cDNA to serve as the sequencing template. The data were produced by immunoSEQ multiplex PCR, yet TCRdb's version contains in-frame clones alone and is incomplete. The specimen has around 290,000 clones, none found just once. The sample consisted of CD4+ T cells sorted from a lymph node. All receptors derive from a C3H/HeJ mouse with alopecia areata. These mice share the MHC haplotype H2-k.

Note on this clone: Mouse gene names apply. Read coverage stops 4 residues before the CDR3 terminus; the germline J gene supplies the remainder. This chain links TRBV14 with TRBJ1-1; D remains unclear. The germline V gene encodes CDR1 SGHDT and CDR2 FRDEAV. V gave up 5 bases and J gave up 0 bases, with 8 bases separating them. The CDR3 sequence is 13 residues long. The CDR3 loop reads CASSRGANTEVFF. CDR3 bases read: TGTGCCAGCAGCCGAGGTGCAAACACA.

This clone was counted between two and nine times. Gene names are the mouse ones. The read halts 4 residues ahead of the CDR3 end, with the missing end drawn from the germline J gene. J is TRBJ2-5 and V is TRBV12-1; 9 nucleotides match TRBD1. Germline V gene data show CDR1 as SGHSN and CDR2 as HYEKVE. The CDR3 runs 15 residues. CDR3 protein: CASSLTGGDGDTQYF. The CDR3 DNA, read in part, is TGTGCCAGCTCTCTAACAGGGGGCGATGGAGAC.

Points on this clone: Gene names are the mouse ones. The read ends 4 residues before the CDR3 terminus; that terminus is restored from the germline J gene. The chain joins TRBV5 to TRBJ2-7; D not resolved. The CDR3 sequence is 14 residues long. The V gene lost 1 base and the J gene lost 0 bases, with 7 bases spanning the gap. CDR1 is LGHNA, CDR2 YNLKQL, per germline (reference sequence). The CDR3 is CASSQAENSYEQYF. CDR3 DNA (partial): TGTGCCAGCAGCCAAGCAGAAAACTCCTAT.

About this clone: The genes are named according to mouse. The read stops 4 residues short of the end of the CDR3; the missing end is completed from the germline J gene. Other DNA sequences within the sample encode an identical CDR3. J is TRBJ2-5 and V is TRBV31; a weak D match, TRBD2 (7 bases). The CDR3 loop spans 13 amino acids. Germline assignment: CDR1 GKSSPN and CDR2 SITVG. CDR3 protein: CAWSLGGEDTQYF. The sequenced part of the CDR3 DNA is TGTGCCTGGAGTCTAGGGGGGGAAGAC.

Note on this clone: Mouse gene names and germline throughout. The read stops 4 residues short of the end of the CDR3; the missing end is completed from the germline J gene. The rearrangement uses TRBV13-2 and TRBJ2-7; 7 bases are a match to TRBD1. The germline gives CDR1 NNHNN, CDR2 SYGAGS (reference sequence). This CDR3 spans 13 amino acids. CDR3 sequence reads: CASGGTERDEQYF. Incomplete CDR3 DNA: TGTGCCAGCGGGGGGACAGAGAGGGAT.

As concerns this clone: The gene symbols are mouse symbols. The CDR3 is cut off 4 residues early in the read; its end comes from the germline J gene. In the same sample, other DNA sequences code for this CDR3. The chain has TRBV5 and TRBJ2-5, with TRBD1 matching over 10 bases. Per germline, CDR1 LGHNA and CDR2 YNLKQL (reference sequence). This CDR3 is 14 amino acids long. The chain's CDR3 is CASSPRDRGDTQYF. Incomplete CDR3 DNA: TGTGCCAGCAGCCCCCGGGACAGGGGTGAC.

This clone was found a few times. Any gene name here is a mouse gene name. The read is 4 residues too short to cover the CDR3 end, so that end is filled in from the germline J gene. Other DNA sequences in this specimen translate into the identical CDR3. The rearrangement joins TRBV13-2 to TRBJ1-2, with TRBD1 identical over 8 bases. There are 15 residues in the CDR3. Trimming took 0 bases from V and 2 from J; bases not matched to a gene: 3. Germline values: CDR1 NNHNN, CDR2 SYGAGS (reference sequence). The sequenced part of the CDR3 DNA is TGTGCCAGCGGTGATGCCAGGACAGGGAACTCC. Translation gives CASGDARTGNS. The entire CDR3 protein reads CASGDARTGNSDYTF.

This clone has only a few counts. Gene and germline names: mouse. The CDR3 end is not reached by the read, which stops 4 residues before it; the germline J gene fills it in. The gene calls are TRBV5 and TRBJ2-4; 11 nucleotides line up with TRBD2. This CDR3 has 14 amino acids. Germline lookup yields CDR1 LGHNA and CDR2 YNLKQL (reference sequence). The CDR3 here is CASSRLGGSNTLYF. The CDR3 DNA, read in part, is TGTGCCAGCAGCCGACTGGGGGGGTCAAAC.

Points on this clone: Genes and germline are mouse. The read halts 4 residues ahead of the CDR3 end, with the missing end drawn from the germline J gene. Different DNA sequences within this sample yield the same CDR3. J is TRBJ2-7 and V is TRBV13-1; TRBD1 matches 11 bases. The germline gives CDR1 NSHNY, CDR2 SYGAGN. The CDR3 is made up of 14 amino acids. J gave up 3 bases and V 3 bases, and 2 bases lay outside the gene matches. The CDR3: CASSGGTGGYEQYF. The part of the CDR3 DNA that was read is TGTGCCAGCAGTGGAGGGACAGGGGGCTAT.

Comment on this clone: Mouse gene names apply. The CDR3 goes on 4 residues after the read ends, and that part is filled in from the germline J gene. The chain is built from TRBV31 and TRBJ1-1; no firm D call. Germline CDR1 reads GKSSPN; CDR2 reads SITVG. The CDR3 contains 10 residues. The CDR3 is CAWSSTEVFF. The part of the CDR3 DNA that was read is TGTGCCTGGAGCAGTACA.

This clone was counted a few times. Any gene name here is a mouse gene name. The DNA read from the CDR3 is TGTGCCTGGAGTCTCCTCGACTGGGGGACAAACACCGGG. Its translation is CAWSLLDWGTNTG. The whole CDR3 protein reads CAWSLLDWGTNTGQLYF. V is TRBV31 and J is TRBJ2-2; 9 bases are shared with TRBD2. Read data end 4 residues before the CDR3 end; the end is taken from the germline J gene. CDR3 size: 17 residues. V gave up 0 bases and J gave up 0 bases; unmatched junction bases: 5. In germline, CDR1 is GKSSPN, CDR2 SITVG.

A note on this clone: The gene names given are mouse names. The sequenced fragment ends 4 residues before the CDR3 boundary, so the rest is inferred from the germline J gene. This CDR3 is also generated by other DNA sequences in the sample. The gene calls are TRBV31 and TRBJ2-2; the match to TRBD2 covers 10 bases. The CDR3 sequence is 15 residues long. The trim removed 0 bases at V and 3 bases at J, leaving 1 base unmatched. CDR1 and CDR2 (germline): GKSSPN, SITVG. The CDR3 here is CAWSLLGGHTGQLYF. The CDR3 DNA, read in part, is TGTGCCTGGAGTCTGCTGGGGGGGCACACCGGG.

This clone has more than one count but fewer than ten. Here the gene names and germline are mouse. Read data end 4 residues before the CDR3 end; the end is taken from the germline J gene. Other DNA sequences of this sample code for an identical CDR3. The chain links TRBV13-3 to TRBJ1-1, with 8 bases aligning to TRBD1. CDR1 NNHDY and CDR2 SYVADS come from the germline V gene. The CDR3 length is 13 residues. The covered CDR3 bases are TGTGCCAGCAGTGACAGGGGGCATACA. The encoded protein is CASSDRGHT. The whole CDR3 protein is CASSDRGHTEVFF.

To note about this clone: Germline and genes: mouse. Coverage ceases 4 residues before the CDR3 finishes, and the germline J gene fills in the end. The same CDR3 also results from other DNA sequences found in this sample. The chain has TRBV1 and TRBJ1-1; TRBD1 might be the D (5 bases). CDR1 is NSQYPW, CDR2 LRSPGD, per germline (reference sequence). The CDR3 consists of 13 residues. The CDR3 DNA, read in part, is TGCACCTGCAGTGCAACTGGGGGTGGA. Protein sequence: CTCSATGGG. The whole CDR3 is CTCSATGGGEVFF.

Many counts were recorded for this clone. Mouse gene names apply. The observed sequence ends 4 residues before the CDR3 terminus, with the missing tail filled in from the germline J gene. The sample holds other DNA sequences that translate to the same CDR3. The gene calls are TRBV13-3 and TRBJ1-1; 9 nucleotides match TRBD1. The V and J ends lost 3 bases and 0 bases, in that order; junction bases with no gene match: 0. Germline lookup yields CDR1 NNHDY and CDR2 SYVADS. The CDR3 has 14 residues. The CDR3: CASSGDRANTEVFF. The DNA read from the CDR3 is TGTGCCAGCAGTGGGGACAGGGCAAACACA.

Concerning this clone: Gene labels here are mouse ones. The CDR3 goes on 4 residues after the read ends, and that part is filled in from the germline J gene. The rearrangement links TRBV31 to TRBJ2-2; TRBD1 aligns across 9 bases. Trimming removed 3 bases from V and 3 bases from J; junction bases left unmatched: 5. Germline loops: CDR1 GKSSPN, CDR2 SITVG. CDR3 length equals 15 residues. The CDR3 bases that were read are TGTGCCTGGAGCCTCCACAGGGGGCACACCGGG. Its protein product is CAWSLHRGHTG. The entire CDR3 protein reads CAWSLHRGHTGQLYF. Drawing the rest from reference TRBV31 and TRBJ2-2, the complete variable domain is AQTIHQWPVAEIKAVGSPLSLGCTIKGKSSPNLYWYWQATGGTLQQLFYSITVGQVESVVQLNLSASRPKDDQFILSTEKLLLSHSGFYLCAWSLHRGHTGQLYFGEGSKLTVL.

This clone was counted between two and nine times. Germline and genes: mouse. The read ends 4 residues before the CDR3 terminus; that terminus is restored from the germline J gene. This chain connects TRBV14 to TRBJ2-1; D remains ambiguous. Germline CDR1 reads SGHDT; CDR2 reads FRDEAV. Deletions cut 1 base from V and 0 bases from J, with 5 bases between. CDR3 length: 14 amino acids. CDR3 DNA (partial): TGTGCCAGCAGTTTCAACAATAACTATGCT. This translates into CASSFNNNYA. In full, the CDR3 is CASSFNNNYAEQFF.

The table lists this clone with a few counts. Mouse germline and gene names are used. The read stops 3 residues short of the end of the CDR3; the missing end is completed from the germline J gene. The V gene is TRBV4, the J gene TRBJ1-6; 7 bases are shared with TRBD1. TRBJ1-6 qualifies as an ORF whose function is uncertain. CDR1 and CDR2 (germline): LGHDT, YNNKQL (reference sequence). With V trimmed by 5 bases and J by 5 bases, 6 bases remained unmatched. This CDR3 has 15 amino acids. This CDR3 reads CASSLQGVHNSPLYF. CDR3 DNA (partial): TGTGCCAGCAGCCTGCAGGGGGTACATAATTCGCCC.

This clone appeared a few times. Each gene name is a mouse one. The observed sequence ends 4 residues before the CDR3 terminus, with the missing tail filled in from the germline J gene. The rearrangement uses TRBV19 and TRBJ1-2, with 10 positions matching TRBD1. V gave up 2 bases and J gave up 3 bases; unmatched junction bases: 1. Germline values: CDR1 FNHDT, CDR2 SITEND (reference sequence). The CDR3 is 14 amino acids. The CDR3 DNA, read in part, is TGTGCCAGCAGTATGGGACAGGGGTACTCC. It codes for CASSMGQGYS. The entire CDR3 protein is CASSMGQGYSDYTF.

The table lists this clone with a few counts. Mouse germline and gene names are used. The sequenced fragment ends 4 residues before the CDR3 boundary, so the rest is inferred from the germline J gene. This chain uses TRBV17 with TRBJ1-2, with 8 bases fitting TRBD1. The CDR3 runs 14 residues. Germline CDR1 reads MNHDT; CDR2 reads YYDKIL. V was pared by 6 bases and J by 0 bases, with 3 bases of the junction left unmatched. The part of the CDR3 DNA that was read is TGTGCTAGCAGCAACAGGGGGACAAACTCC. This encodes CASSNRGTNS. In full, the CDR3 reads CASSNRGTNSDYTF.

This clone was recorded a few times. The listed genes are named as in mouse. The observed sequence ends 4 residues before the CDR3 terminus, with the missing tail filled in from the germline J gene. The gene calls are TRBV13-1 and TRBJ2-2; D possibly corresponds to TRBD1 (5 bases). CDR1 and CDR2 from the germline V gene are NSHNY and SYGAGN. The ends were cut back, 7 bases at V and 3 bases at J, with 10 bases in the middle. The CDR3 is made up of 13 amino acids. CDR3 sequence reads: CASRRADTGQLYF. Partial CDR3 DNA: TGTGCCAGCCGCAGGGCGGACACCGGG.

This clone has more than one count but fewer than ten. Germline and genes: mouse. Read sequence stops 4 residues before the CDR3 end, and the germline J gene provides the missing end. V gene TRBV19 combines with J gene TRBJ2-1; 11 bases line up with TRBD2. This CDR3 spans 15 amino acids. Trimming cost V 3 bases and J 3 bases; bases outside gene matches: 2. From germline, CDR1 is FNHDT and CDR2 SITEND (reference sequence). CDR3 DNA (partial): TGTGCCAGCAGTAGACTGGGGGGGAGCTATGCT. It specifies CASSRLGGSYA. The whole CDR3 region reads CASSRLGGSYAEQFF.

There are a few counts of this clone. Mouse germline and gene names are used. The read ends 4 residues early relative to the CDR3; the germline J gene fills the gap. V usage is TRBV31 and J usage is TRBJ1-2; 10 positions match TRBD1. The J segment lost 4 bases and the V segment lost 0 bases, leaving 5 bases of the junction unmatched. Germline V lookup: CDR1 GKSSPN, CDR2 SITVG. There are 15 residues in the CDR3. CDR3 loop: CAWSLRGTGASDYTF. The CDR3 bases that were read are TGTGCCTGGAGTCTAAGAGGGACAGGGGCCTCC.

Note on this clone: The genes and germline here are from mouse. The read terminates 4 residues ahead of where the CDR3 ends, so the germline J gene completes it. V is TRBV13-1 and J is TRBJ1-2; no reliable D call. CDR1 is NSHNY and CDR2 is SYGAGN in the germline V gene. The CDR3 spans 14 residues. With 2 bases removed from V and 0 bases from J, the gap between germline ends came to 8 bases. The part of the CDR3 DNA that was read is TGTGCCAGCAGTGACCCGACATCAAACTCC. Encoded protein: CASSDPTSNS. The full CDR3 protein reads CASSDPTSNSDYTF.

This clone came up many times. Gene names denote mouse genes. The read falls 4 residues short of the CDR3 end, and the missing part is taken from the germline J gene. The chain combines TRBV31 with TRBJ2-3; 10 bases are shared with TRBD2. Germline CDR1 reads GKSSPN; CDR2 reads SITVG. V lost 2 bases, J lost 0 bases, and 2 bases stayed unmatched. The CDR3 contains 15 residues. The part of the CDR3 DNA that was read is TGTGCCTGGAGTTGGACTGGGGGTAGTGCAGAA. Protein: CAWSWTGGSAE. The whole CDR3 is CAWSWTGGSAETLYF.